Listed below are T cell receptor beta chains from one sample, sequenced in a study of T-cell memory formation after mild COVID-19. Via MiXCR, TCRdb re-called the 5' RACE reads, giving one row per CDR3 protein. The data hold just under 350,000 distinct CDR3 sequences, with about an eighth observed a single time. The material sequenced was PBMCs or a T cell subset sorted from them (not recorded which). The receptors originated from a man younger than 35 who had mild COVID-19 (a few samples of this study predate the infection). Cell type and time point are not known. The CDR3 runs from the conserved cysteine through the conserved F or W. The D gene is left open where the match is weak. Some rows mark clone size as missing; the rest say once, few, many or name a class of expanded clone.

abundance,v_gene,j_gene,d_gene,CDR3aa,CDR3nt
.,TRBV7-8,TRBJ2-1,.,CASTNGRGQFF,TGTGCCAGCACCAATGGGAGAGGGCAGTTCTTC
.,TRBV29-1,TRBJ2-3,TRBD1,CSVEVWDRGGTDTQYF,TGCAGCGTTGAGGTCTGGGACAGGGGTGGCACAGATACGCAGTATTTT
many,TRBV20-1,TRBJ2-3,.,CSASPDPVDTQYF,TGCAGTGCTTCACCAGACCCAGTCGATACGCAGTATTTT
many,TRBV5-4,TRBJ2-1,.,CASSLSQGSYNEQFF,TGTGCCAGCAGCTTGAGTCAGGGATCCTACAATGAGCAGTTCTTC
few,TRBV20-1,TRBJ1-6,TRBD1,CSALEVGQADSPLHF,TGCAGTGCCCTAGAGGTAGGACAGGCCGATTCACCCCTCCACTTT
.,TRBV5-1,TRBJ1-5,.,CASSQGEISNQPQHF,TGCGCCAGCAGCCAAGGAGAGATTAGCAATCAGCCCCAGCATTTT
.,TRBV5-4,TRBJ2-5,TRBD2,CASSRTSGPQETQYF,TGTGCCAGCAGCCGGACTAGCGGACCTCAAGAGACCCAGTACTTC
few,TRBV4-1,TRBJ2-1,.,CASSLGTRPGKQFF,TGCGCCAGCAGCTTAGGTACACGTCCGGGAAAGCAGTTCTTC
few,TRBV28,TRBJ2-3,TRBD2,CASSPARGAGGLDTQYF,TGTGCCAGCAGTCCCGCCCGAGGAGCGGGGGGGTTGGATACGCAGTATTTT
.,TRBV19,TRBJ1-1,.,CASSEAGRRWNTEAFF,TGTGCCAGCTCGGAGGCGGGGCGGAGGTGGAACACTGAAGCTTTCTTT
.,TRBV5-1,TRBJ1-2,TRBD1,CASSPRTGNPSYGYTF,TGCGCCAGCAGCCCAAGGACAGGGAACCCCTCATATGGCTACACCTTC
.,TRBV9,TRBJ2-1,.,CASSVGFLGGNEQFF,TGTGCCAGCAGCGTAGGGTTCTTGGGGGGCAATGAGCAGTTCTTC
many,TRBV12-3/TRBV12-4,TRBJ2-3,TRBD2,CASSRTSGGGTDTQYF,TGTGCCAGCAGTCGCACTAGCGGGGGGGGCACAGATACGCAGTATTTT
many,TRBV11-2,TRBJ2-5,.,CASRRVGETQYF,TGTGCCAGCAGGAGGGTCGGGGAGACCCAGTACTTC
few,TRBV11-2,TRBJ2-5,.,CASSFGRLQETQYF,TGTGCCAGCAGCTTTGGCCGCCTCCAAGAGACCCAGTACTTC
few,TRBV11-2,TRBJ1-5,TRBD1,CASSPGQGRNQPQHF,TGTGCCAGCAGCCCCGGACAGGGCCGCAATCAGCCCCAGCATTTT
many,TRBV2,TRBJ1-1,.,CASSELEDTEAFF,TGTGCCAGCAGTGAACTGGAGGACACTGAAGCTTTCTTT
few,TRBV4-3,TRBJ2-3,TRBD2,CASSQDPAGITDTQYF,TGCGCCAGCAGCCAAGATCCAGCGGGGATCACAGATACGCAGTATTTT
.,TRBV18,TRBJ1-2,.,CASSPRTVGYGYTF,TGTGCCAGCTCACCACGAACAGTCGGTTATGGCTACACCTTC
.,TRBV7-9,TRBJ2-2,.,CASRSGTGTSRTGELFF,TGTGCCAGCAGATCGGGTACCGGGACCTCGCGCACCGGGGAGCTGTTTTTT
few,TRBV28,TRBJ2-3,.,CASSLTETRNTQYF,TGTGCCAGCAGTTTAACGGAGACTAGGAATACGCAGTATTTT
.,TRBV6-6,TRBJ1-5,.,CASSTSAGYQPQHF,.
once,TRBV6-2/TRBV6-3,TRBJ1-6,.,CASSSGRTSPLHF,TGTGCCAGCAGTTCGGGGAGGACATCACCCCTCCACTTT
few,TRBV18,TRBJ1-4,.,CASSRASEKLFF,TGTGCCAGCTCCCGTGCAAGCGAAAAACTGTTTTTT
.,TRBV28,TRBJ1-2,.,CASSLSPTRFYGYTF,TGTGCCAGCAGTTTATCCCCGACACGTTTCTATGGCTACACCTTC
few,TRBV12-3/TRBV12-4,TRBJ2-4,TRBD1,CASRGQGENIQYF,TGTGCCAGCCGAGGACAGGGCGAGAACATTCAGTACTTC
.,TRBV6-2/TRBV6-3,TRBJ2-7,TRBD1,CASSYSTGVEQYF,TGTGCCAGCAGTTACTCGACAGGGGTCGAGCAGTACTTC
.,TRBV4-3,TRBJ1-1,TRBD1,CASSQERGDRADTEAFF,TGCGCCAGCAGCCAAGAGAGGGGGGACAGGGCCGACACTGAAGCTTTCTTT
few,TRBV12-3/TRBV12-4,TRBJ2-5,TRBD2,CASSDLTSGDRETQYF,TGTGCCAGCAGTGATCTCACTAGCGGGGACCGAGAGACCCAGTACTTC
.,TRBV3-1,TRBJ1-3,.,CASSQDITGGYTIYF,TGTGCCAGCAGCCAAGATATAACAGGAGGCTACACCATATATTTT
many,TRBV30,TRBJ1-1,.,CAWSVGQNTEAFF,TGTGCCTGGAGTGTGGGACAGAACACTGAAGCTTTCTTT
.,TRBV6-1,TRBJ2-4,.,CASTRGGQDIQYF,TGTGCCAGCACCAGGGGGGGCCAGGACATTCAGTACTTC
.,TRBV20-1,TRBJ2-2,.,CSARDPGRGTGELFF,TGCAGTGCTAGAGATCCAGGGCGTGGCACCGGGGAGCTGTTTTTT
few,TRBV10-3,TRBJ1-2,.,CAISESHRGESGYTF,TGTGCCATCAGTGAGTCCCACCGGGGGGAAAGTGGCTACACCTTC
.,TRBV5-1,TRBJ1-1,TRBD1,CASSAGTGGSTEAFF,TGCGCCAGCAGCGCAGGGACAGGGGGATCCACTGAAGCTTTCTTT
few,TRBV29-1,TRBJ2-3,TRBD2,CSVVPSGVGDTQYF,TGCAGCGTTGTACCTAGCGGGGTAGGGGATACGCAGTATTTT
many,TRBV4-1,TRBJ2-2,.,CASSRGTGELFF,TGCGCCAGCAGTAGAGGGACCGGGGAGCTGTTTTTT
once,TRBV7-2,TRBJ1-2,.,CASSPAVDYGYTF,TGTGCCAGCAGTCCGGCGGTGGACTATGGCTACACCTTC
few,TRBV29-1,TRBJ2-3,TRBD2,CSVEDPASGGVSDTQYF,TGCAGCGTTGAAGATCCGGCTAGCGGGGGGGTTTCGGATACGCAGTATTTT
.,TRBV4-3,TRBJ2-7,TRBD1,CASSRVMTGTGSYEQYF,TGCGCCAGCAGCCGCGTGATGACCGGGACAGGCTCCTACGAGCAGTACTTC
few,TRBV20-1,TRBJ1-5,.,CSAQDHSFSNQPQHF,TGCAGTGCTCAAGACCACAGTTTTAGCAATCAGCCCCAGCATTTT
.,TRBV11-2,TRBJ2-7,TRBD2,CASSLGPAGGPYEQYF,TGTGCCAGCAGCTTAGGTCCAGCGGGGGGGCCTTACGAGCAGTACTTC
.,TRBV29-1,TRBJ1-2,.,CSVELGTYGYTF,TGCAGCGTTGAACTGGGGACCTATGGCTACACCTTC
few,TRBV5-1,TRBJ1-1,.,CASSSPRVGTPNTEAFF,TGCGCCAGCAGCTCTCCAAGAGTGGGGACACCCAACACTGAAGCTTTCTTT
few,TRBV7-2,TRBJ1-3,TRBD1,CASSLEGALGNTIYF,TGTGCCAGCAGCTTGGAGGGGGCGCTGGGAAACACCATATATTTT
.,TRBV5-1,TRBJ1-2,.,CASSLEGSNYGYTF,TGCGCCAGCAGCTTGGAGGGCAGCAACTATGGCTACACCTTC
many,TRBV12-3/TRBV12-4,TRBJ2-2,TRBD2,CASSLRPRLATLLPNTGELFF,TGTGCCAGCAGTTTAAGACCGAGACTAGCGACCTTACTTCCGAACACCGGGGAGCTGTTTTTT
.,TRBV5-6,TRBJ1-4,TRBD1,CASSLGGQGWEKLFF,TGTGCCAGCAGCTTGGGCGGACAGGGGTGGGAAAAACTGTTTTTT
few,TRBV28,TRBJ2-1,.,CASSFGTLTGEQFF,TGTGCCAGCAGTTTCGGGACGCTTACCGGTGAGCAGTTCTTC
.,TRBV5-1,TRBJ2-2,TRBD2,CASSLDFFLRGGKTGELFF,TGCGCCAGCAGCTTGGATTTCTTCCTTCGCGGGGGAAAGACCGGGGAGCTGTTTTTT
.,TRBV11-3,TRBJ2-2,TRBD2,CASRKSGGTGELFF,TGTGCCAGCAGGAAGAGCGGGGGCACCGGGGAGCTGTTTTTT
.,TRBV5-1,TRBJ2-3,TRBD2,CASSLVIAGGTDTQYF,TGCGCCAGCAGCTTGGTTATAGCGGGGGGCACAGATACGCAGTATTTT
few,TRBV12-3/TRBV12-4,TRBJ2-4,.,CASSLGGFLAKNIQYF,TGTGCCAGCAGTTTAGGAGGATTTCTAGCCAAAAACATTCAGTACTTC
.,TRBV4-3,TRBJ2-2,TRBD2,CASSQDHAASGLITGTGELFF,TGCGCCAGCAGCCAAGATCACGCGGCTAGCGGACTAATCACGGGCACCGGGGAGCTGTTTTTT
few,TRBV7-3,TRBJ2-6,.,CASSRASGANVLTF,TGTGCCAGCAGCCGCGCCTCTGGGGCCAACGTCCTGACTTTC
.,TRBV7-8,TRBJ2-5,TRBD1,CASSPRDRGWGETQYF,TGTGCCAGCAGCCCTCGGGACAGGGGGTGGGGAGAGACCCAGTACTTC
many,TRBV6-2/TRBV6-3,TRBJ1-2,TRBD1,CASSQGTGANYGYTF,TGTGCCAGCAGCCAGGGGACAGGCGCTAACTATGGCTACACCTTC